The sequence of this TCR delta chain was determined in a study of γδ T cells in repeated Plasmodium falciparum infection listed by TCRdb under 2021. Concerning the study at large: The natural-infection arm enrolled Malian children exposed to intense seasonal malaria transmission and compared the Malian children with Australian children matched for age and gender. Four controlled human malaria infections were administered to five malaria-naive U.S. adults over roughly 580 days by bites from P. falciparum NF54-infected Anopheles stephensi mosquitoes. Samples from controlled-infection subjects were taken at baseline, just before selected infections, and 21 days after each infection. Malian gammadelta TCR repertoires were analysed cross-sectionally during no-transmission periods and were analysed longitudinally across acute febrile malaria episodes. In the study, the shaping of the human gammadelta T cell repertoire by repeated Plasmodium falciparum infection was examined using natural infection in Mali and controlled human malaria infection.

This clone occurred many times. The target of this receptor is not known. This DNA's translation and the protein TCRdb lists, from a much larger clone, do not match at residue 9, likely due to a read error; the protein shown is translated from the DNA. Vgamma9/Vdelta2+ and Vdelta2-negative gammadelta T cell populations were flow-sorted from peripheral blood mononuclear cells for bulk TCR repertoire analysis. Overall study results and their limits: Vgamma9/Vdelta2+ TCR repertoires kept a highly stable polyclonal repertoire across time and infection, and many TCRgamma sequences overlapped between individuals. The Malian cohort was drawn from a small rural village made up mostly of one ethnic group, which limits generalizability. Repeated controlled infections appeared to drive waves of new clonotype selection in Vdelta2-negative, largely Vdelta1+, gammadelta TCR repertoires. The controlled-infection cohort was small, limiting analysis of inter-individual variability in gammadelta T cell responses. Compared with Australian children, Malian children appeared to have Vdelta2-negative gammadelta TCR repertoires that were more clonally expanded, less diverse and less shared.

Library preparation was by multiplex PCR. This sample was sequenced with an Illumina MiSeq. From each sorted gammadelta T cell sample, both TCR gamma (TRG) and TCR delta (TRD) chains were sequenced. The source study handled its data this way. The repertoire analyses used clonotype tree plots, the accumulated frequency of the top 20 clonotypes, and diversity index (DI) and D75 metrics. The public reads were reprocessed by TCRdb using CATT, and rows of matching DNA were later combined. Here the V and J calls rest on TCRdb's processing, not on the authors' analysis. A total of tens of thousands of delta-chain clones appear in this sample, 0.9% to 1% of them only once. The ten largest make up more than 9% of the sample. The CDR3 numbers 14 residues from cysteine through phenylalanine. CDR3 DNA only is kept here, 42 bases in frame from base 1. According to the germline V gene, CDR1 reads GEAIGNYY and CDR2 reads EKD. V loses 0 bases of germline sequence and J loses 3 bases, and the interval between the two ends is 10 bases.

The receptor was derived from a pool of human donors (malaria-infected and uninfected, not separated). This receptor chain uses TRDV2 and TRDJ1, with the D gene call left open. The J gene is absent in TCRdb and was assigned here via DNA matching to germline. The sequencing input was gamma-delta T cells from blood. The nucleotide sequence reads as follows: TGTGCCTGTGACACCGTAATGTACGCCGATAAACTCATCTTT. It is translated as CACDTVMYADKLIF.